Shown below are 27 T cell receptor beta chains from a single sample sequenced in a study of glioma-infiltrating T cells. Using RNA template, CDR3s of TCR alpha and beta were amplified with iRepertoire arm-PCR. MiXCR, run by TCRdb on the multiplex PCR reads, gives a single entry per CDR3 protein. Of about 140,000 distinct CDR3 sequences listed, roughly two fifths are singletons. Sequencing used glioma tissue, nonneoplastic brain tissue, or PBMCs (not recorded which). The receptors here all came from a human donor with low-grade glioma or glioblastoma, undergoing nonglioma brain surgery, or in good health (not recorded which).

Only a few counts were recorded for this clonotype. The CDR3 spells CSARVNGRTTEAFF. In nucleotides, the CDR3 is TGCAGTGCTAGAGTAAACGGGAGGACCACTGAAGCTTTCTTT. The rearrangement joins TRBV20-1 to TRBJ1-1, with D unresolved. V gave up 1 base and J gave up 4 bases, with 13 bases separating them. CDR3 length equals 14 residues. Germline-derived CDR1 and CDR2 are DFQATT and SNEGSKA (reference sequence).

This chain connects TRBV4-3 to TRBJ2-7; 7 nucleotides match TRBD1. In germline, CDR1 is LGHNA, CDR2 YSLEER. The CDR3 covers 16 residues. Trimming removed 0 bases from V and 3 bases from J; junction bases left unmatched: 8. This CDR3 reads CASSQDLATGRYEQYF. CDR3 sequence (DNA): TGCGCCAGCAGCCAAGATTTGGCGACAGGGCGCTACGAGCAGTACTTC.

This chain joins TRBV10-3 and TRBJ1-1; TRBD1 might be the D (5 bases). V lost 5 bases to trimming and J lost 8 bases, with 18 bases between them. The germline V gene encodes CDR1 ENHRY and CDR2 SYGVKD. The CDR3 consists of 14 residues. The CDR3 spells CAISPHHGDGEAFF. CDR3 in DNA: TGTGCCATCAGTCCCCACCATGGGGACGGCGAAGCTTTCTTT.

V and J are TRBV2 and TRBJ2-1; possible D gene TRBD2, 5 bases. This CDR3 has 14 residues. The V gene lost 7 bases and the J gene lost 5 bases, with 15 bases spanning the gap. Germline lookup yields CDR1 SNHLY and CDR2 FYNNEI. The CDR3 bases are TGTGCCAGCATCGCGGGTGAGATGCACAATGAGCAGTTCTTC. Translated, it gives CASIAGEMHNEQFF.

CDR3 nucleotide sequence: TGTGCCAGTAGTATTTCGGGGTCGCCCCAGCATTTT. This encodes CASSISGSPQHF. The chain couples TRBV19 to TRBJ1-5; D ambiguous. The CDR3 spans 12 residues. V was trimmed by 3 bases and J by 9 bases, leaving 9 bases between them. Germline assignment: CDR1 LNHDA and CDR2 SQIVND (reference sequence).

A word on this clonotype: This may come from a read error, since a much larger clone is one base off. The CDR3, as DNA: TGCAGTGCTAAACGGGGGAACACTGAAGCTTTCTTT. Its translation is CSAKRGNTEAFF. This chain connects TRBV20-1 to TRBJ1-1; D is unclear. The CDR3 totals 12 residues. CDR1 and CDR2 (germline): DFQATT, SNEGSKA (reference sequence). V shed 4 bases and J shed 1 base, with 7 bases lying between them.

This clonotype showed up just a few times. The V call is TRBV6-1, the J call TRBJ2-7; 9 nucleotides align to TRBD1. V lost 4 bases, J lost 4 bases, and 5 bases stayed unmatched. The CDR3 sequence is 14 residues long. CDR1 and CDR2 from the germline V gene are MNHNS and SASEGT. Written as DNA, the CDR3 is TGTGCCAGCAGTGCAGGACAGGGGAGGTACGAGCAGTACTTC. Amino acid sequence: CASSAGQGRYEQYF.

This clonotype was recorded many times. The gene calls are TRBV2 and TRBJ1-1; D is unresolved. CDR1 is SNHLY, CDR2 FYNNEI, per germline. V was trimmed by 7 bases and J by 3 bases, leaving 15 bases between them. CDR3 length: 14 residues. CDR3 loop: CASIRGRLDTEAFF. The CDR3 DNA reads as TGTGCCAGCATCAGAGGGAGGCTTGACACTGAAGCTTTCTTT.

This clonotype was seen a few times. The chain combines TRBV20-1 with TRBJ2-4; D is perhaps TRBD2 (6 bases). From germline, CDR1 is DFQATT and CDR2 SNEGSKA (reference sequence). Trimming cost V 6 bases and J 9 bases, with 15 bases left between them. This CDR3 has 12 residues. The CDR3 spells CSARDPVSIQYF. The DNA for the CDR3 is TGCAGTGCGCGGGACCCCGTAAGCATTCAGTACTTC.

On this clonotype: One end of the junction fails to match germline, which may point to a read error. The chain is built from TRBV7-3 and TRBJ2-2, with D possibly matching TRBD1 (6 bases). The CDR3 is 15 amino acids. Germline V gives CDR1 SGHTA, CDR2 FQGTGA. CDR3 bases: TGTGCCAGCAGCTTGGGGACAACCAACACCGTGGAGCTGTTTTTT. Encoded protein: CASSLGTTNTVELFF.

This clonotype was found once. The chain joins TRBV20-1 to TRBJ1-1, with 10 bases that match TRBD1. Germline values: CDR1 DFQATT, CDR2 SNEGSKA (reference sequence). CDR3 length: 14 residues. V was clipped by 5 bases and J by 4 bases; unmatched bases: 7. The CDR3 loop reads CSARDRGGSTEAFF. CDR3 nucleotides: TGCAGTGCTCGGGACAGGGGAGGTAGCACTGAAGCTTTCTTT.

This clonotype was counted only a few times. DNA of the CDR3: TGTGCCAGCAGTCCCCGAGGAGGGGAGTATGGCTACACCTTC. This gives the protein CASSPRGGEYGYTF. V gene TRBV6-1 combines with J gene TRBJ1-2; D perhaps matches TRBD1 (5 bases). The CDR3 runs to 14 residues. The germline V and J ends were trimmed by 5 bases and 5 bases, with 15 bases remaining between them. The germline gives CDR1 MNHNS, CDR2 SASEGT.

J is TRBJ2-3 and V is TRBV2, with D maybe TRBD2 (7 bases). Germline CDR1 is SNHLY and CDR2 is FYNNEI. V was trimmed by 7 bases and J by 5 bases, leaving 13 bases between them. This CDR3 has 13 residues. The CDR3 spells CASTRGRGDTQYF. The CDR3 DNA reads as TGTGCCAGCACGCGGGGGCGGGGAGATACGCAGTATTTT.

CDR3 sequence: CASSLIGPRLVNEQFF. The CDR3 DNA reads TGTGCCAGCAGCTTAATAGGACCACGTCTCGTCAATGAGCAGTTCTTC. The chain couples TRBV7-2 to TRBJ2-1; D is ambiguous. The germline CDR1 and CDR2 sequences are SGHTA and FQGNSA. The CDR3 is made up of 16 amino acids. V shed 2 bases and J shed 6 bases, with 17 bases lying between them.

This clonotype showed up just a few times. The gene calls are TRBV6-1 and TRBJ1-1; D unresolved. Germline V gene sequence: CDR1 MNHNS, CDR2 SASEGT. The CDR3 runs 12 residues. The V and J ends lost 5 bases and 9 bases respectively, with 13 bases between them. The CDR3 DNA reads TGTGCCAGCAGTTCCTCTTTAGCCCAAGCTTTCTTT. Amino acids: CASSSSLAQAFF.

This clonotype was seen repeatedly, ten times or more. The chain combines TRBV28 with TRBJ1-1; D is undetermined. The CDR3 totals 14 residues. Germline loops: CDR1 MDHEN, CDR2 SYDVKM. Trimming left V 2 bases short and J 0 bases short, with 7 bases between. The DNA for the CDR3 is TGTGCCAGCAGTTTAGGGCAGGTGAACACTGAAGCTTTCTTT. Protein sequence: CASSLGQVNTEAFF.

For this clonotype: Since the CDR3 does not end with the conserved phenylalanine or tryptophan, this likely comes from a read error. The V gene is TRBV7-3, the J gene TRBJ1-5, with D possibly matching TRBD1 (5 bases). The ends were cut back, 2 bases at V and 7 bases at J, with 9 bases in the middle. Germline assignment: CDR1 SGHTA and CDR2 FQGTGA. The length of the CDR3 is 13 residues. As DNA, the CDR3 is TGTGCCAGCAGCTTAGGTCAGGGACAGCCCCAGCATTAT. Translating it yields CASSLGQGQPQHY.

A few counts support this clonotype. This chain uses TRBV6-1 with TRBJ2-2; 7 nucleotides line up with TRBD2. J was trimmed by 3 bases and V by 10 bases; bases with no gene match: 2. This CDR3 is 12 amino acids long. CDR1 MNHNS and CDR2 SASEGT come from the germline V gene. DNA of the CDR3: TGTGCCACTCGGGAGGACACCGGGGAGCTGTTTTTT. Protein: CATREDTGELFF.

This clonotype was found a few times. V gene TRBV15 combines with J gene TRBJ2-5; possible D gene TRBD2, 5 bases. V lost 4 bases and J lost 5, with 11 bases in between. Germline V CDR1 and CDR2: LNHNV, YYDKDF (reference sequence). There are 13 residues in the CDR3. The CDR3 loop is CATSKDWSETQYF. The CDR3 nucleotides are TGTGCCACCAGCAAGGACTGGTCGGAGACCCAGTACTTC.

This clonotype was counted a single time. The CDR3 here is CSARDSLGQGSLVGNTEAFF. CDR3 bases: TGCAGTGCTAGAGATAGCCTGGGACAGGGGAGTCTGGTGGGGAACACTGAAGCTTTCTTT. This rearrangement joins TRBV20-1 to TRBJ1-1, with TRBD1 matching 10 bases. CDR1 is DFQATT, CDR2 SNEGSKA, per germline (reference sequence). The V gene end was trimmed by 0 bases and the J gene end by 1 base; junction bases not matched to a gene: 17. The CDR3 length is 20 residues.

The CDR3 loop reads CSARDQGNYGYTF. DNA of the CDR3: TGCAGTGCTAGAGATCAGGGTAACTATGGCTACACCTTC. The chain joins TRBV20-1 to TRBJ1-2; weak D call: TRBD1 (5 bases). The CDR3 is 13 amino acids. Germline CDR1 and CDR2: DFQATT and SNEGSKA (reference sequence). V was cut by 0 bases and J by 1 base, with 6 bases left in between.

The table lists this clonotype with a count of one. The chain is built from TRBV7-9 and TRBJ2-3, with TRBD2 matching over 8 bases. This CDR3 comprises 13 residues. Germline values: CDR1 SEHNR, CDR2 FQNEAQ (reference sequence). V trimming: 11 bases; J trimming: 0 bases; junction bases outside the gene matches: 4. CDR3 amino acids: CAGTSASTDTQYF. The DNA for the CDR3 is TGTGCCGGGACTAGTGCTAGCACAGATACGCAGTATTTT.

The chain carries TRBV7-2 and TRBJ2-3, with a possible D match to TRBD2 (6 bases). CDR1 is SGHTA and CDR2 is FQGNSA in the germline V gene. V shed 6 bases and J shed 2 bases, with 21 bases lying between them. The CDR3 contains 17 residues. CDR3 sequence: CASSRRDSRYLTDTQYF. Here the CDR3 DNA reads TGTGCCAGCAGTCGCCGGGACTCGCGGTACCTCACAGATACGCAGTATTTT.

This clonotype was recorded a few times. The chain links TRBV5-1 to TRBJ2-1; TRBD2 matches 10 bases. Germline CDR1 is SGHRS and CDR2 is YFSETQ. V gave up 0 bases and J gave up 7 bases; unmatched junction bases: 4. The CDR3 covers 15 residues. CDR3 nucleotide sequence: TGCGCCAGCAGCTTGGGGTCTAGCGGGAGTAATGAGCAGTTCTTC. The encoded protein is CASSLGSSGSNEQFF.

This chain links TRBV7-2 with TRBJ1-5; the D is unclear. This CDR3 spans 13 amino acids. Trimming removed 1 base at V and 4 bases at J, with 5 bases between. CDR1 SGHTA and CDR2 FQGNSA come from the germline V gene. The CDR3 spells CASSLGPNQPQHF. CDR3 bases: TGTGCCAGCAGCTTAGGGCCGAATCAGCCCCAGCATTTT.

V is TRBV9 and J is TRBJ2-3; D unresolved. This CDR3 is built from 15 residues. Deletions cut 3 bases from V and 2 bases from J, with 13 bases between. Germline values: CDR1 SGDLS, CDR2 YYNGEE. This CDR3 is CASSAYGQDTDTQYF. The CDR3 DNA sequence: TGTGCCAGCAGCGCCTACGGCCAAGACACAGATACGCAGTATTTT.

This clonotype has more than one count but fewer than ten. The chain recombines TRBV20-1 with TRBJ2-7, with 9 nucleotides matching TRBD2. The germline gives CDR1 DFQATT, CDR2 SNEGSKA (reference sequence). V lost 5 bases to trimming and J lost 3 bases; unmatched junction nucleotides: 14. The CDR3 covers 16 residues. In nucleotides, the CDR3 is TGCAGTGCTTACTCCCCTTCTAGCGGGAAGGGCTACGAGCAGTACTTC. Translating it yields CSAYSPSSGKGYEQYF.